This T cell receptor beta chain was documented in a study of T cell repertoires in cytomegalovirus infection. Turning to the study itself: Alongside well-studied HLA-B-restricted CMV epitopes, recently identified HLA-C-restricted CMV epitopes were also used. CMV infection plus the matching HLA type was flagged by public TCR beta signatures. Broader study findings: CMV carriers with the relevant HLA were identified by cumulative public TCR beta family frequency. HLA-C-restricted CMV clonotypes gave the most frequent clonotype in two of eight donors.

CDR1 and CDR2 from the germline V gene are LNHNV and YYDKDF (reference sequence). This CDR3 comprises 16 residues. V was shortened by 1 base and J by 10 bases, with 19 bases between the two germline ends. TCRdb reprocessed the reads via MiXCR and lists one record per CDR3 protein. The data show roughly 920,000 distinct CDR3 sequences, with around 31% seen just once and 11% to 15% held by the top ten. As to this clonotype: Its antigen is unknown.

The sequence came from a human donor in good health (CMV status not recorded). Some clones in this sample may be carry-over from other donors' samples. The chain uses TRBV15 and TRBJ1-4; possible D gene TRBD1, 6 bases. The sequenced sample was cultured CD8+ T cells from PBMCs, obtained from culture after CMV antigen stimulation. The CDR3 nucleotides read TGTGCCACCAGCAGAGGCGGGACATCGGGTGGGGCAAAACTGTTTTTT. Its protein product is CATSRGGTSGGAKLFF.